This T cell receptor beta chain appears in the sequencing data of a study of naive and memory T cell subsets. Points from the study as a whole: A few larger clonotypes appeared in naive repertoires, especially CD8, possibly memory cells re-expressing CD45RA.

Both TRBC1 and TRBC2 were covered by a beta constant-region primer of two equimolar oligonucleotides. Four rounds of PCR amplified the ligated cDNA using nested alpha and beta constant-region primers plus SP2. Ligation attached a single-stranded oligonucleotide with a 12-nucleotide UMI and the SP2 primer to the cDNA 3' end. Each CDR3 protein is one row after TCRdb ran MiXCR on the UMI-ligation and nested PCR reads. The repertoire holds just over 80,000 distinct CDR3 sequences, with about 8.2% as singletons. Cells stained for CD3, CD4, CD8, CD45RA and CD27 were sorted into four subsets. This CDR3 has 16 amino acids. The V gene lost 5 bases and the J gene lost 0 bases, with 14 bases spanning the gap. There are many counts of this clonotype. Its antigen is still unknown.

This rearrangement joins TRBV12-3 or TRBV12-4 to TRBJ1-5; no reliable D call. The sample comprised naive CD8+ T cells from blood. This TCR was sampled from a human donor in good health. CDR3 sequence reads: CASSQKHLASNQPQHF. DNA of the CDR3: TGTGCCAGCAGTCAGAAACACCTAGCTAGCAATCAGCCCCAGCATTTT.